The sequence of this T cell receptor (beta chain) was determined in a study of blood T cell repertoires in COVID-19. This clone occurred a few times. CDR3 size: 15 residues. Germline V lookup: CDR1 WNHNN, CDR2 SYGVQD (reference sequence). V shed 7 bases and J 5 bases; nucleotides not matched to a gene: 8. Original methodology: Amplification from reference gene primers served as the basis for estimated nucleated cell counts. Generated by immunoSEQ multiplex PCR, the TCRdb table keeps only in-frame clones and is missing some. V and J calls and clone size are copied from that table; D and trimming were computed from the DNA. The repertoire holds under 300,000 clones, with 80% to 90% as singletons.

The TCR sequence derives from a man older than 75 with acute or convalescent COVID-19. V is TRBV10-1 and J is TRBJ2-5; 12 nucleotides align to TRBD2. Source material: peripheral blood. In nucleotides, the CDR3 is TGCGCCAGCACGCTAGCGGGAGGGCGAGGGGAGACCCAGTACTTC. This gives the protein CASTLAGGRGETQYF.